The 16 T cell receptor beta chains below come from one sample, sequenced in a study of T cell changes during pregnancy in multiple sclerosis. Here immunoSEQ multiplex PCR was the method, and the copy in TCRdb shows in-frame clones only, minus some. The sample includes 35,000 to 40,000 clones, about nine tenths of them seen just once. Sequenced material: CD4+ T cells from peripheral blood mononuclear cells, taken before pregnancy. These receptors were collected from a female donor with multiple sclerosis, enrolled in a pregnancy study.

This clone has only a few counts. The chain recombines TRBV10-1 with TRBJ2-1; 11 bases map to TRBD2. This CDR3 is built from 13 residues. CDR1 WNHNN and CDR2 SYGVQD come from the germline V gene (reference sequence). Trimming removed 4 bases from V and 10 bases from J; junction bases left unmatched: 3. In DNA, the CDR3 is TGCGCCAGCAGTGGGCTAGCGGGAGGCGAGCAGTTCTTC. Residues: CASSGLAGGEQFF.

CDR3 DNA sequence: TGTGCCAGTACCAAAAGTAGGACCGGGACATACAATGAGCAGTTCTTC. It specifies CASTKSRTGTYNEQFF. This chain joins TRBV19 and TRBJ2-1; a possible D gene is TRBD1 (6 bases). Germline CDR1 and CDR2: LNHDA and SQIVND (reference sequence). The CDR3 spans 16 residues. Trimming removed 7 bases at V and 4 bases at J, with 20 bases between. Together with reference TRBV19 and TRBJ2-1, the CDR3 gives the full variable domain: DGGITQSPKYLFRKEGQNVTLSCEQNLNHDAMYWYRQDPGQGLRLIYYSQIVNDFQKGDIAEGYSVSREKKESFPLTVTSAQKNPTAFYLCASTKSRTGTYNEQFFGPGTRLTVL.

The V gene is TRBV7-6, the J gene TRBJ2-3; maybe TRBD1 (5 bases). V was pared by 1 base and J by 5 bases, with 13 bases between. CDR1 and CDR2 (germline): SGHVS, FNYEAQ. This CDR3 is 15 amino acids long. CDR3: CASSLGQKSVDTQYF. CDR3 bases: TGTGCCAGCAGCTTAGGACAGAAGAGTGTAGATACGCAGTATTTT. The complete variable domain, with remaining parts taken from reference TRBV7-6 and TRBJ2-3, reads GAGVSQSPRYKVTKRGQDVALRCDPISGHVSLYWYRQALGQGPEFLTYFNYEAQQDKSGLPNDRFSAERPEGSISTLTIQRTEQRDSAMYRCASSLGQKSVDTQYFGPGTRLTVL.

The CDR3 spells CSVGAGTRGREQFF. CDR3 in DNA: TGCAGCGTTGGGGCCGGGACTAGAGGCCGCGAGCAGTTCTTC. The chain is built from TRBV29-1 and TRBJ2-1; 8 bases agree with TRBD2. This CDR3 is built from 14 residues. J was trimmed by 10 bases and V by 4 bases; bases with no gene match: 12. Germline CDR1 and CDR2: SQVTM and ANQGSEA.

The rearrangement uses TRBV27 and TRBJ2-1, with D possibly being TRBD2 (5 bases). Trimming took 7 bases from V and 4 from J, leaving 23 bases between them. The CDR3 covers 17 residues. In germline, CDR1 is MNHEY, CDR2 SMNVEV (reference sequence). The CDR3 sequence is CASKRGSNVARYNEQFF. The CDR3 DNA follows: TGTGCCAGCAAAAGAGGGAGTAATGTCGCGCGATACAATGAGCAGTTCTTC.

Concerning this clone: A clone one base away is much larger, so this may be a read error. Additional DNA sequences in this sample encode the identical CDR3. The genes are TRBV18 and TRBJ2-1, with TRBD1 matching 9 bases. CDR1 and CDR2 from the germline V gene are KGHSH and LQKENI. This CDR3 is built from 14 residues. V shed 1 base, J shed 5 bases, and the junction held 0 bases outside the gene matches. The CDR3 is CASSPRDRDNEQFF. CDR3 in DNA: TGTGCCAGCTCACCACGGGACAGGGACAATGAGCAGTTCTTC.

This clone was found a few times. This chain uses TRBV6-1 with TRBJ2-7, with TRBD2 matching over 8 bases. The V segment lost 1 base and the J segment 6 bases; nucleotides outside the gene matches: 17. The CDR3 runs 18 residues. Per germline, CDR1 MNHNS and CDR2 SASEGT. CDR3 DNA: TGTGCCAGCAGTGAAGTGGGGCCCCGAGGGACTAGGGTCCGCGAGCAGTACTTC. It yields the protein CASSEVGPRGTRVREQYF.

The rearrangement joins TRBV12-1 to TRBJ1-2; TRBD1 reflects the table's D call only, with no check against the DNA. TRBV12-1 is classified as a pseudogene. The CDR3 length is 18 residues. CDR3 sequence reads: CASSGRQKTTGVRSGYTF. In DNA form, the CDR3 reads TGTGCCAGCAGCGGACGCCAAAAGACGACAGGGGTGAGGAGTGGCTACACCTTC.

This sequence joins TRBV12-5 and TRBJ2-3; 9 bases map to TRBD2. Losses at the gene ends were 11 bases for V and 6 bases for J; bases not matched to a gene: 6. The CDR3 sequence is 12 residues long. Per the germline V gene, CDR1 is LGHNT and CDR2 is FRNRAP. DNA for the CDR3: TGTGCTGCATATAGCGGGAGCGATACGCAGTATTTT. Protein sequence: CAAYSGSDTQYF.

This chain joins TRBV18 and TRBJ2-7; D not resolved. Germline loops: CDR1 KGHSH, CDR2 LQKENI. There are 16 residues in the CDR3. The V end lost 2 bases, the J end lost 0 bases, and 14 bases lay between the germline ends. CDR3 loop: CASSPERIASSYEQYF. The CDR3 DNA follows: TGTGCCAGCTCACCAGAGAGGATCGCTAGCTCCTACGAGCAGTACTTC.

The chain employs TRBV5-6 and TRBJ1-2, with 9 positions matching TRBD1. Germline V CDR1 and CDR2: SGHDT, YYEEEE. Trimming removed 1 base from V and 6 bases from J; junction bases left unmatched: 10. CDR3 length: 16 residues. For the CDR3, the DNA is TGTGCCAGCAGCTTGTTGGGGACAGGGCCAACGGATGGCTACACCTTC. Protein product: CASSLLGTGPTDGYTF.

Worth noting for this clone: This specimen includes other DNA sequences encoding the same CDR3. The chain is built from TRBV5-1 and TRBJ2-2; TRBD2 matches at 8 bases. The CDR3 covers 14 residues. CDR1 SGHRS and CDR2 YFSETQ come from the germline V gene. The ends lost 2 bases at V and 5 bases at J; junction bases unmatched: 2. The CDR3 here is CASSLTGGTGELFF. As DNA, the CDR3 is TGCGCCAGCAGCTTAACGGGGGGGACCGGGGAGCTGTTTTTT.

This chain connects TRBV27 to TRBJ1-3, with D tentatively TRBD1 (6 bases). This CDR3 is 14 amino acids long. The V end lost 6 bases, the J end lost 0 bases, and 9 bases lay between the germline ends. CDR1 and CDR2 (germline): MNHEY, SMNVEV (reference sequence). The CDR3 region is CASRQQGSGNTIYF. The CDR3 DNA reads TGTGCCAGCAGACAACAGGGCTCTGGAAACACCATATATTTT.

The chain couples TRBV30 to TRBJ2-1, with 10 nucleotides matching TRBD1. Per germline, CDR1 GTSNPN and CDR2 SVGIG (reference sequence). The CDR3 spans 15 residues. V was clipped by 1 base and J by 6 bases; unmatched bases: 6. The CDR3 protein is CAWSEGQGFSNEQFF. In DNA form, the CDR3 reads TGTGCCTGGAGTGAGGGACAGGGGTTTTCCAATGAGCAGTTCTTC.

This chain links TRBV7-2 with TRBJ2-4; weak D call: TRBD1 (5 bases). Trimming removed 1 base at V and 4 bases at J, with 8 bases between. Germline CDR1 reads SGHTA; CDR2 reads FQGNSA. This CDR3 region has 14 residues. CDR3 sequence reads: CASSLDRWKNIQYF. CDR3 coding DNA: TGTGCCAGCAGCTTAGACAGGTGGAAAAACATTCAGTACTTC.

The V and J genes are TRBV18 and TRBJ2-1; the D is unclear. V lost 0 bases to trimming and J lost 8 bases, with 11 bases between them. CDR3 length equals 14 residues. The germline CDR1 and CDR2 sequences are KGHSH and LQKENI. In nucleotides, the CDR3 is TGTGCCAGCTCACCACCCACCAGGTTGGATGAGCAGTTCTTC. Residues: CASSPPTRLDEQFF.